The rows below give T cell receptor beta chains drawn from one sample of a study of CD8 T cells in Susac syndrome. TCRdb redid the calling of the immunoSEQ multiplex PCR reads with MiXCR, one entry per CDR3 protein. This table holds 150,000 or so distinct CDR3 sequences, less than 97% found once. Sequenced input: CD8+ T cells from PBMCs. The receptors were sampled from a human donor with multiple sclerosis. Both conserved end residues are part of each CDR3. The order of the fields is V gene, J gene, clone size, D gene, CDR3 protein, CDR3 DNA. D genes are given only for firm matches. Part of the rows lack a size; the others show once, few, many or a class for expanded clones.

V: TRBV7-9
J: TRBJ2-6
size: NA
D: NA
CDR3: CASSLGYGDSGANVLTF
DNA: TGTGCCAGCAGCTTAGGGTATGGAGACTCTGGGGCCAACGTCCTGACTTTC

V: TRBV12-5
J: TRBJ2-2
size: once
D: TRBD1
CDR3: CASGPGTVRLLPGELFF
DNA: TGTGCTAGTGGTCCGGGGACAGTTAGGTTGCTCCCCGGGGAGCTGTTTTTT

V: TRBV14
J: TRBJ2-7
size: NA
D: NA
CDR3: CASSQDPIGYEQYF
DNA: TGTGCCAGCAGCCAAGACCCCATCGGATACGAGCAGTACTTC

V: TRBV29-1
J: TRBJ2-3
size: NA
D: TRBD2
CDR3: CSVEETSGGPDTQYF
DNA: TGCAGCGTTGAAGAGACTAGCGGGGGGCCAGATACGCAGTATTTT

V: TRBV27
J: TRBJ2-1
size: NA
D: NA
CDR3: CASSNDWAQYNEQFF
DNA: TGTGCCAGCAGTAACGACTGGGCCCAGTACAATGAGCAGTTCTTC

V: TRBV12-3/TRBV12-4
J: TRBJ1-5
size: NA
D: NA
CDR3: CASRLQVNQPQHF
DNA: TGTGCCAGCAGGCTACAGGTAAATCAGCCCCAGCATTTT

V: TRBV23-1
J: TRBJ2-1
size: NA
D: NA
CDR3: CASSQSNGDEQFF
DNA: TGCGCCAGCAGTCAATCGAACGGGGATGAGCAGTTCTTC

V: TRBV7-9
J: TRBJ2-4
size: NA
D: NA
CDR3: CASSLEGENIQYF
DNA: TGTGCCAGCAGCTTAGAGGGGGAAAACATTCAGTACTTC

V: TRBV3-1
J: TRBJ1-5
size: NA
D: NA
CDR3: CASSQGGFGNQPQHF
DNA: TGTGCCAGCAGCCAGGGCGGATTTGGCAATCAGCCCCAGCATTTT

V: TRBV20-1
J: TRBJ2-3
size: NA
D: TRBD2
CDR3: CSARELAGGPTDTQYF
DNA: TGCAGTGCTAGAGAGTTAGCGGGGGGACCCACAGATACGCAGTATTTT

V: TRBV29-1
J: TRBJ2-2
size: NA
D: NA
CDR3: CSVDMGWETGELFF
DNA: TGCAGCGTTGATATGGGTTGGGAGACCGGGGAGCTGTTTTTT

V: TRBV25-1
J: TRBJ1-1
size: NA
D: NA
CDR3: CASTSRERGPRTEAFF
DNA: TGTGCCAGCACCTCCAGGGAGAGAGGCCCGAGGACTGAAGCTTTCTTT

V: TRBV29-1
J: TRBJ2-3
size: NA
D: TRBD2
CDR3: CSAEGLAGLNTDTQYF
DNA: TGCAGCGCCGAGGGACTAGCGGGCCTCAACACAGATACGCAGTATTTT